Below are 20 T cell receptor beta chains sequenced from a single sample in a study of T cell responses to AZD1222 COVID-19 vaccine. The assay was immunoSEQ multiplex PCR, and TCRdb's table has in-frame clones only and misses some. Of roughly 110,000 clones in the sample, roughly 90% were seen once. The specimen comprised peripheral blood, sampled on day 0 of AZD1222 vaccination. The receptors originated from an adult in good health.

This chain joins TRBV7-3 and TRBJ2-5, with 12 bases lining up with TRBD1. This CDR3 comprises 16 residues. Germline V gene lookup returns CDR1 SGHTA and CDR2 FQGTGA. V shed 5 bases, J shed 5 bases, and the junction held 9 bases outside the gene matches. CDR3 bases: TGTGCCAGCAGCCGTCAGGGACAGGGGGCGGGGGAGACCCAGTACTTC. As protein: CASSRQGQGAGETQYF.

The CDR3 region is CASSTQGSGANVLTF. The CDR3 region has the DNA TGTGCCAGCAGCACTCAGGGGAGCGGGGCCAACGTCCTGACTTTC. This chain joins TRBV7-7 and TRBJ2-6, with D tentatively TRBD1 (6 bases). The CDR3 loop spans 15 amino acids. V was trimmed by 5 bases and J by 4 bases, leaving 12 bases between them. Germline V lookup: CDR1 SSHAT, CDR2 FNYEAQ (reference sequence).

V is TRBV5-1 and J is TRBJ2-1; the D gene is possibly TRBD1 (6 bases). This CDR3 has 11 residues. CDR1 and CDR2 from the germline V gene are SGHRS and YFSETQ. V dropped 6 bases and J dropped 9 bases, with 10 bases sitting between them. The CDR3 DNA reads as TGCGCCAGCAACCTCAGGGGTGAGCAGTTCTTC. It yields the protein CASNLRGEQFF. The entire variable domain, with the rest obtained from reference TRBV5-1 and TRBJ2-1, is as follows: KAGVTQTPRYLIKTRGQQVTLSCSPISGHRSVSWYQQTPGQGLQFLFEYFSETQRNKGNFPGRFSGRQFSNSRSEMNVSTLELGDSALYLCASNLRGEQFFGPGTRLTVL.

The chain carries TRBV18 and TRBJ2-1, with 8 positions matching TRBD2. Germline V gives CDR1 KGHSH, CDR2 LQKENI. The J segment lost 10 bases and the V segment lost 0 bases, leaving 11 bases of the junction unmatched. The CDR3 length is 16 residues. The CDR3 loop reads CASSPPTGLAGNEQFF. The CDR3 coding sequence is TGTGCCAGCTCACCACCGACAGGACTAGCCGGGAACGAGCAGTTCTTC.

The chain employs TRBV6-1 and TRBJ1-3; TRBD1 matches 7 bases. The CDR3 runs to 14 residues. Germline values: CDR1 MNHNS, CDR2 SASEGT. V lost 2 bases and J lost 5; bases outside the gene matches: 3. Here the CDR3 reads CASSERGGRNTIYF. In nucleotides, the CDR3 is TGTGCCAGCAGTGAAAGAGGGGGCAGAAACACCATATATTTT.

This clone was counted only a few times. The gene calls are TRBV5-4 and TRBJ1-2, with a tentative D call TRBD1 (5 bases). Germline CDR1 is SGHNT and CDR2 is YYREEE (reference sequence). The length of the CDR3 is 16 residues. The V end was cut by 0 bases, the J end by 8 bases, with 20 bases between. DNA of the CDR3: TGTGCCAGCAGCTTGGGGGTCGGGAACAATCGACAGGGCTACACCTTC. Protein product: CASSLGVGNNRQGYTF. The whole variable domain, remainder taken from reference TRBV5-4 and TRBJ1-2, is ETGVTQSPTHLIKTRGQQVTLRCSSQSGHNTVSWYQQALGQGPQFIFQYYREEENGRGNFPPRFSGLQFPNYSSELNVNALELDDSALYLCASSLGVGNNRQGYTFGSGTRLTVV.

The rearrangement joins TRBV11-2 to TRBJ2-2; maybe TRBD2 (7 bases). V gave up 5 bases and J gave up 0 bases, with 16 bases separating them. The CDR3 runs 17 residues. Germline lookup yields CDR1 SGHAT and CDR2 FQNNGV. The CDR3 sequence is CASSRGGALTNTGELFF. CDR3 nucleotide sequence: TGTGCCAGCAGCCGAGGGGGGGCGCTGACGAACACCGGGGAGCTGTTTTTT. The full variable domain, with the rest looked up from reference TRBV11-2 and TRBJ2-2, is EAGVAQSPRYKIIEKRQSVAFWCNPISGHATLYWYQQILGQGPKLLIQFQNNGVVDDSQLPKDRFSAERLKGVDSTLKIQPAKLEDSAVYLCASSRGGALTNTGELFFGEGSRLTVL.

This chain joins TRBV6-2 or TRBV6-3 and TRBJ2-7, with a possible D match to TRBD2 (5 bases). Trimming removed 2 bases at V and 2 bases at J, with 16 bases between. This CDR3 comprises 16 residues. Germline-derived CDR1 and CDR2 are MNHEY and SVGEGT. The CDR3 DNA reads as TGTGCCAGCAGTTACCAATCGGTGGGAGTCCCCTACGAGCAGTACTTC. Translating gives CASSYQSVGVPYEQYF.

This chain's CDR3 is CASSRQSYSNQPQHF. As DNA, the CDR3 is TGTGCCAGCAGTAGACAGAGTTATAGCAATCAGCCCCAGCATTTT. The V gene is TRBV6-5, the J gene TRBJ1-5, with a weak D call TRBD1 (5 bases). V lost 5 bases to trimming and J lost 0 bases, with 11 bases between them. The germline V gene has CDR1 MNHEY and CDR2 SVGAGI. The CDR3 has 15 amino acids.

Here the CDR3 reads CASSVNRGRGTDTQYF. The CDR3 DNA is TGTGCCAGCAGTGTAAACAGGGGGCGCGGCACAGATACGCAGTATTTT. The chain uses TRBV25-1 and TRBJ2-3; 9 bases match TRBD1. Germline V gene data show CDR1 as MGHDK and CDR2 as SYGVNS. With 4 bases clipped from V and 1 base from J, the junction kept 6 bases outside the gene matches. The CDR3 is 16 amino acids.

This rearrangement joins TRBV21-1 to TRBJ2-7; the table's D call TRBD1 went unverified against the DNA. TRBV21-1 is annotated as a pseudogene. The CDR3 loop spans 15 amino acids. CDR3 sequence (DNA): TGTGCCAGCAGCAAAGAGGGGGAAAGCTCCTACGAGCAGTACTTC. The encoded protein is CASSKEGESSYEQYF.

The chain uses TRBV14 and TRBJ2-2, with D maybe TRBD2 (5 bases). Germline CDR1 reads SGHDN; CDR2 reads FVKESK. The CDR3 extends over 13 amino acids. V dropped 1 base and J dropped 7 bases, with 7 bases sitting between them. DNA for the CDR3: TGTGCCAGCAGCCAAGTGGGAGACGGGGAGCTGTTTTTT. Its protein is CASSQVGDGELFF.

This clone was seen a single time. The chain links TRBV5-4 to TRBJ1-4; the match to TRBD1 covers 9 bases. Looked up from germline, CDR1 is SGHNT and CDR2 is YYREEE (reference sequence). The CDR3 has 15 amino acids. With V trimmed by 4 bases and J by 8 bases, 9 bases remained unmatched. The CDR3 region is CASSGPGQGEEKLFF. The CDR3 bases are TGTGCCAGCAGCGGGCCGGGACAGGGAGAAGAAAAACTGTTTTTT.

The chain recombines TRBV19 with TRBJ1-1; no reliable D call. The CDR3 consists of 12 residues. Per germline, CDR1 LNHDA and CDR2 SQIVND (reference sequence). Trimming stripped 5 bases from V and 5 bases from J, with 9 bases between. The CDR3 loop reads CASSPRNTEAFF. Written as DNA, the CDR3 is TGTGCCAGTAGTCCCCGCAATACTGAAGCTTTCTTT.

The rearrangement joins TRBV5-6 to TRBJ1-1; TRBD1 matches 8 bases. Germline assignment: CDR1 SGHDT and CDR2 YYEEEE. There are 15 residues in the CDR3. Unmatched junction bases numbered 8, after V lost 4 bases and J lost 3 bases. The CDR3 DNA sequence: TGTGCCAGCAGCGAGATAACAGGGGGTTACACTGAAGCTTTCTTT. It is translated as CASSEITGGYTEAFF.

The chain uses TRBV19 and TRBJ2-6; 7 bases map to TRBD1. V was pared by 3 bases and J by 0 bases, with 11 bases of the junction left unmatched. In germline, CDR1 is LNHDA, CDR2 SQIVND (reference sequence). This CDR3 is built from 19 residues. The chain's CDR3 is CASSMASGTVSSGANVLTF. CDR3 bases: TGTGCCAGTAGTATGGCTTCCGGGACAGTATCCTCTGGGGCCAACGTCCTGACTTTC.

This clone turned up a few times. The chain has TRBV7-2 and TRBJ1-2; a weak D match, TRBD1 (6 bases). Germline V gene data show CDR1 as SGHTA and CDR2 as FQGNSA. V was clipped by 3 bases and J by 2 bases, with 16 bases between them. The length of the CDR3 is 16 residues. The CDR3 region is CASSFGGNGGNYGYTF. The CDR3 bases are TGTGCCAGCAGCTTTGGGGGGAACGGGGGCAACTATGGCTACACCTTC. Supplemented by reference TRBV7-2 and TRBJ1-2, the full variable domain reads GAGVSQSPSNKVTEKGKDVELRCDPISGHTALYWYRQSLGQGLEFLIYFQGNSAPDKSGLPSDRFSAERTGGSVSTLTIQRTQQEDSAVYLCASSFGGNGGNYGYTFGSGTRLTVV.

The chain uses TRBV3-1 (or the pseudogene TRBV3-2) and TRBJ2-1, with D perhaps assigned TRBD1 or TRBD2 (6 bases each). Germline V gives CDR1 LGHDT, CDR2 YNNKEL (reference sequence). Trimming took off 3 bases at V and 0 bases at J, with 12 bases between the two ends. CDR3 size: 16 residues. The CDR3 protein is CASSQTTGASYNEQFF. The CDR3 region has the DNA TGTGCCAGCAGCCAGACCACGGGGGCCTCCTACAATGAGCAGTTCTTC.

The chain is built from TRBV29-1 and TRBJ2-1; D possibly corresponds to TRBD1 (5 bases). Germline V gene data show CDR1 as SQVTM and CDR2 as ANQGSEA. This CDR3 is built from 11 residues. V dropped 6 bases and J dropped 6 bases, with 9 bases sitting between them. CDR3 DNA: TGCAGCGTCCGAAGGGGCAATGAGCAGTTCTTC. Amino acid sequence: CSVRRGNEQFF.

The chain combines TRBV20-1 with TRBJ2-2; unclear D gene. Germline assignment: CDR1 DFQATT and CDR2 SNEGSKA (reference sequence). There are 12 residues in the CDR3. Trimming removed 3 bases from V and 2 bases from J, with 4 bases in between. CDR3 loop: CSASRNTGELFF. CDR3 sequence (DNA): TGCAGTGCTAGTCGTAACACCGGGGAGCTGTTTTTT.